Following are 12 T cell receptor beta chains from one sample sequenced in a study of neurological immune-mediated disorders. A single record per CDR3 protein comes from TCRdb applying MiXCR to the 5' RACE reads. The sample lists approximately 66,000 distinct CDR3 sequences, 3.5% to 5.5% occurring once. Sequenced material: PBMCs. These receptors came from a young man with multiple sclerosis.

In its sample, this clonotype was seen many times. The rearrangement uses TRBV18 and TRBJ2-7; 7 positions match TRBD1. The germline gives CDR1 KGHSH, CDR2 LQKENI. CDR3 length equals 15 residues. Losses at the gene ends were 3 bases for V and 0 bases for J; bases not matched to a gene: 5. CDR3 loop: CASSPRTGSSYEQYF. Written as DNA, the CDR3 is TGTGCCAGCTCACCGAGGACAGGTAGCTCCTACGAGCAGTACTTC.

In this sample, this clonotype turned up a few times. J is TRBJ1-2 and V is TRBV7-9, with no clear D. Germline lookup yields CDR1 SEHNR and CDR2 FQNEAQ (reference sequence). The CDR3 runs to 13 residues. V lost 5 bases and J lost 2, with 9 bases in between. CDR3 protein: CASSVDGNYGYTF. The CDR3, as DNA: TGTGCCAGCAGCGTCGACGGAAACTATGGCTACACCTTC.

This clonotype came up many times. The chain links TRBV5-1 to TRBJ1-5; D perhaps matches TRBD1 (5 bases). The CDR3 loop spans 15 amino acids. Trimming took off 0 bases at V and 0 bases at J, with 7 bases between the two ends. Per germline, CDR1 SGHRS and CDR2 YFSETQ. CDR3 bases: TGCGCCAGCAGCTTGGGGGGCTCTAGCAATCAGCCCCAGCATTTT. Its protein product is CASSLGGSSNQPQHF.

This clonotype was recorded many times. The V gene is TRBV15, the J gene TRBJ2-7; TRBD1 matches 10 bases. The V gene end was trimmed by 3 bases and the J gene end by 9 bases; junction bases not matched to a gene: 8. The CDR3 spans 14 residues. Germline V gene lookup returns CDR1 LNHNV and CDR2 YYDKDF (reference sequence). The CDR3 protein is CATSSDRGPTRQYF. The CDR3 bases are TGTGCCACCAGCAGCGACAGGGGGCCGACACGGCAGTACTTC.

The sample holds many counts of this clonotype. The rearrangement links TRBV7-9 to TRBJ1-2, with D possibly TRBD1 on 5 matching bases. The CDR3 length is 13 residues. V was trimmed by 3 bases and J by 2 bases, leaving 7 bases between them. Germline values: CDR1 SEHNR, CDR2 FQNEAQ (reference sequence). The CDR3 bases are TGTGCCAGCAGCTTGCGGGGGAACTATGGCTACACCTTC. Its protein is CASSLRGNYGYTF. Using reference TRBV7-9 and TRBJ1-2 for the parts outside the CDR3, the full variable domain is DTGVSQNPRHKITKRGQNVTFRCDPISEHNRLYWYRQTLGQGPEFLTYFQNEAQLEKSRLLSDRFSAERPKGSFSTLEIQRTEQGDSAMYLCASSLRGNYGYTFGSGTRLTVV.

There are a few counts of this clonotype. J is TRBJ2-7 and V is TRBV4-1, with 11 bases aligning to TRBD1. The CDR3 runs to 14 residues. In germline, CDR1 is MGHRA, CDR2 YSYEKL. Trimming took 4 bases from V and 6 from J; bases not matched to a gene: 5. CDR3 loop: CASSLGQGAPEQYF. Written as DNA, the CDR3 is TGCGCCAGCAGCCTTGGACAGGGGGCGCCCGAGCAGTACTTC.

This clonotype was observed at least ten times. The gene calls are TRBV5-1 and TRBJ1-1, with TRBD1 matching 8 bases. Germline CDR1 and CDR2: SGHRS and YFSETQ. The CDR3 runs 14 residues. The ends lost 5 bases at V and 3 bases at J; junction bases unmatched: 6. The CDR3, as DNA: TGCGCCAGCAGGGAAGGACAGGGTTACACTGAAGCTTTCTTT. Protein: CASREGQGYTEAFF.

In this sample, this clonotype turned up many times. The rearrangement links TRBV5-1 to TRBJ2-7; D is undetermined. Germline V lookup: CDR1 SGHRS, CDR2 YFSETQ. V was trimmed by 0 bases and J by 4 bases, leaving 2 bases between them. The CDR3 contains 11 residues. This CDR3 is CASSLGYEQYF. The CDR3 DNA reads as TGCGCCAGCAGCTTGGGGTACGAGCAGTACTTC.

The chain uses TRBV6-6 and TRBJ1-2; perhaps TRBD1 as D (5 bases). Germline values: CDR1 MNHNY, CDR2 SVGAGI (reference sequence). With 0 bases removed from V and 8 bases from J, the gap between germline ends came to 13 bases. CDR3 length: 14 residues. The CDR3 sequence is CASSYSKGSAGYTF. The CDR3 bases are TGTGCCAGCAGTTACTCGAAGGGGTCGGCGGGCTACACCTTC.

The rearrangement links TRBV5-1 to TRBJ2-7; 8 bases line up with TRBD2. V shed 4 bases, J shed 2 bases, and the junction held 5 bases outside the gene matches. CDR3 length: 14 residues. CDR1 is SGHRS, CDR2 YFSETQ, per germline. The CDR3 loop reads CASSPGGAAYEQYF. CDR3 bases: TGCGCCAGCAGCCCCGGGGGGGCCGCCTACGAGCAGTACTTC.

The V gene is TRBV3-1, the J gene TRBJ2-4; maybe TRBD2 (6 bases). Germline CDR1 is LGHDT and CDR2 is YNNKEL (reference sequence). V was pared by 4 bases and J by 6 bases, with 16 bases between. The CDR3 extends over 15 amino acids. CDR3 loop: CASSPGRSSANIQYF. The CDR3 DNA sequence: TGTGCCAGCAGCCCCGGCCGGTCTAGCGCAAACATTCAGTACTTC.

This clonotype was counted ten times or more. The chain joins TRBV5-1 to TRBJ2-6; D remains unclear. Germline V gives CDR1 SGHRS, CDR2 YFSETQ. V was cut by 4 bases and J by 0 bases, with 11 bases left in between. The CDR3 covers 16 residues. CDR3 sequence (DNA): TGCGCCAGCAGCGCGATAGGCCCCTCTGGGGCCAACGTCCTGACTTTC. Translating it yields CASSAIGPSGANVLTF.